This T cell receptor beta chain was sequenced for a study of technical replicates of blood from several donors (dated by TCRdb to 2017 to 2019). With regard to this clone: Its target antigen remains unknown. No quality values exist for individual bases; no much larger clone is one base distant.

The library was obtained by the immunoSEQ multiplex PCR assay. The table was pulled from immuneACCESS by TCRdb, which kept in-frame rearrangements only. Such tables lose some clones; where checked, under half of the loss comes from unresolved V genes, and the rest has no known cause. The sample includes 55,000 to 80,000 clones, with roughly 96% observed a single time. Jointly, the top ten make up roughly 0.21% of the sample. Deletion took 0 bases off V and 0 bases off J, with a span of 11 bases between the germline ends. According to the germline V gene, CDR1 reads KGHSH and CDR2 reads LQKENI. Including the terminal cysteine and phenylalanine, the CDR3 comprises 16 residues. The retained sequence is limited to the CDR3, 48 bases, with the frame set at the first base.

Sequenced material: T cells isolated from PBMCs. The chain was built from TRBV18 and TRBJ1-2, and TRBD1 may be the D gene, going by 5 matching bases. This receptor was obtained from a human donor in good health. The CDR3 protein sequence reads: CASSPPVGGTNYGYTF. The bases are TGTGCCAGCTCACCACCGGTCGGGGGGACTAACTATGGCTACACCTTC.